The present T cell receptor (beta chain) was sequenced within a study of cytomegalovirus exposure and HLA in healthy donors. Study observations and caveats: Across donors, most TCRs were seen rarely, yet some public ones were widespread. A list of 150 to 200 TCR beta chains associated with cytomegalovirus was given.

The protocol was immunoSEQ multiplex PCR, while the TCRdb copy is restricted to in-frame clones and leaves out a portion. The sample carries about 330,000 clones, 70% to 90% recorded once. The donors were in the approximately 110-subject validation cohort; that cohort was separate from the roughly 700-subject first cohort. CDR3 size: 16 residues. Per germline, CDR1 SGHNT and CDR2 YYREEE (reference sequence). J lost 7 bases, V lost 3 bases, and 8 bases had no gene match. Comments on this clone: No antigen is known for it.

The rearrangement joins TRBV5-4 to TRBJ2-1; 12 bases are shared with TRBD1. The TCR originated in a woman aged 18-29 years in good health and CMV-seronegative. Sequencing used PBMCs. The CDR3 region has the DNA TGTGCCAGCAGCTCGGCAGGGACAGGGGGCTGGAATGAGCAGTTCTTC. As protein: CASSSAGTGGWNEQFF.